This T cell receptor beta chain emerged from a study of shared T cell receptors in the human thymus. Clones were sequenced by immunoSEQ multiplex PCR, and TCRdb holds only the in-frame ones, with some missing. This sample has hundreds of thousands of clones, with around 87% found just once. The V gene's germline CDR1 is SGHRS and CDR2 YFSETQ. The CDR3 length is 18 residues. Losses at the gene ends were 3 bases for V and 1 base for J; bases not matched to a gene: 14. The sample was also linked to a second study, of human thymus T cells. In that study: Thymic resections from corrective heart surgery supplied the tissue. Related research described strongly overlapping thymic repertoires in unrelated people.

The sequencing sample was made of thymocytes. The chain uses TRBV5-1 and TRBJ1-1, with 8 bases identical to TRBD1. The clonotype comes from a boy younger than two with a congenital heart defect. The CDR3 spells CASSSGKDRVEGNTEAFF. DNA for the CDR3: TGCGCCAGCAGCTCGGGCAAGGACAGGGTAGAGGGGAACACTGAAGCTTTCTTT.